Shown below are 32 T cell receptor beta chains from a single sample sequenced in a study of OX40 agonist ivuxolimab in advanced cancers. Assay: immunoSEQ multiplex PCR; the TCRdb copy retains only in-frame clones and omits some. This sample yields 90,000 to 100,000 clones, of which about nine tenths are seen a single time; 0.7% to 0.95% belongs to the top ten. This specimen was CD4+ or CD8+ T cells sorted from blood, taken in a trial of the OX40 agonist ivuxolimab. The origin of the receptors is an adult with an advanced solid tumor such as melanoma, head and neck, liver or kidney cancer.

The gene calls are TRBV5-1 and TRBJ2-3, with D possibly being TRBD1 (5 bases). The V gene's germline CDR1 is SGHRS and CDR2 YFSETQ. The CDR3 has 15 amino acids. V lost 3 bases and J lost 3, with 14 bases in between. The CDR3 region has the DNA TGCGCCAGCAGCTCTAATGGGGCACGGACAGATACGCAGTATTTT. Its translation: CASSSNGARTDTQYF.

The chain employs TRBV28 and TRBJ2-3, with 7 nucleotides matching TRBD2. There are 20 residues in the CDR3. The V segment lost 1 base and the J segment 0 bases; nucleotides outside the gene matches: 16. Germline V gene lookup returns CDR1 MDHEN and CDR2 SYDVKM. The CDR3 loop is CASSLSGLAVSKTSTDTQYF. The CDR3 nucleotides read TGTGCCAGCAGTTTATCAGGGCTAGCGGTTAGTAAAACAAGCACAGATACGCAGTATTTT.

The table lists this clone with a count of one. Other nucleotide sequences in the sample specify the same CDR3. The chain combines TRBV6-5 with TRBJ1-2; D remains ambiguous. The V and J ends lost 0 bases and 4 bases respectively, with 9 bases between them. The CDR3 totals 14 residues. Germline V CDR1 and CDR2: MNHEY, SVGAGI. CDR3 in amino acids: CASSYSGGPYGYTF. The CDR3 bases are TGTGCCAGCAGTTACTCCGGCGGTCCCTATGGCTACACCTTC.

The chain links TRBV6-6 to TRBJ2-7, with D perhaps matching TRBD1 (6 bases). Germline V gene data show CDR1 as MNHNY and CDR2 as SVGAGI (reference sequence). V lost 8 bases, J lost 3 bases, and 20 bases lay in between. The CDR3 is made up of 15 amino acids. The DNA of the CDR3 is TGTGCCAGCCGGGCAGGGGCCATCGGAATCTACGAGCAGTACTTC. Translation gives CASRAGAIGIYEQYF.

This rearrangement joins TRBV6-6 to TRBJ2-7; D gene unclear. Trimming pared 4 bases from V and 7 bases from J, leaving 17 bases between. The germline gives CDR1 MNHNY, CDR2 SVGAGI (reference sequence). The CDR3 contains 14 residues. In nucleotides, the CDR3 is TGTGCCAGCAGTTCCCATCAAAACCGAATTGAGCAGTACGTC. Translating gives CASSSHQNRIEQYV.

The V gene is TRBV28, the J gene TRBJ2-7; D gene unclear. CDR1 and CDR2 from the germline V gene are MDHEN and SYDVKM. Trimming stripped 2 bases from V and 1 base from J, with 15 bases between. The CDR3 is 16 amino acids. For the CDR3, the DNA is TGTGCCAGCAGTTTAGCATCTGTCTCCCCGTCCTACGAGCAGTACTTC. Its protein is CASSLASVSPSYEQYF.

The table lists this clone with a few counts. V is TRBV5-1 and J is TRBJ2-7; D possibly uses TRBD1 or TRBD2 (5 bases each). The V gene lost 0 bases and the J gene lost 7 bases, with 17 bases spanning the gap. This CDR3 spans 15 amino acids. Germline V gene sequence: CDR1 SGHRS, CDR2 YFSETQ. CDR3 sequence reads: CASSLGGGLGREQYF. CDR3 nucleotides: TGCGCCAGCAGCTTGGGGGGCGGGTTGGGCCGGGAGCAGTACTTC.

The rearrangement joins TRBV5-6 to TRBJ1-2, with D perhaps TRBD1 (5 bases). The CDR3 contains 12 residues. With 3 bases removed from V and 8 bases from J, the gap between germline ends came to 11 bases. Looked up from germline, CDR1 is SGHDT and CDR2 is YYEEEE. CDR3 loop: CASSSSDNGYTF. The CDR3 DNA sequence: TGTGCCAGCAGCTCCTCGGACAACGGCTACACCTTC.

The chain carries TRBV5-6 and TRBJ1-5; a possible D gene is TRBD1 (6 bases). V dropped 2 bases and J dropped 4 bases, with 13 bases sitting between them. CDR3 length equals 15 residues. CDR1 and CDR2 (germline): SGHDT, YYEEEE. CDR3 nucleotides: TGTGCCAGCAGCTTCGGCGGGGGCCGAAATCAGCCCCAGCATTTT. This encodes CASSFGGGRNQPQHF.

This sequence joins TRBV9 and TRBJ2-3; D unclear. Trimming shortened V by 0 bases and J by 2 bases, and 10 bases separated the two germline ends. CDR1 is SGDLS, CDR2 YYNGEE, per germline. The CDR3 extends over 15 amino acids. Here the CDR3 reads CASSVATSYTDTQYF. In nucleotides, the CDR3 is TGTGCCAGCAGCGTAGCCACTTCTTACACAGATACGCAGTATTTT.

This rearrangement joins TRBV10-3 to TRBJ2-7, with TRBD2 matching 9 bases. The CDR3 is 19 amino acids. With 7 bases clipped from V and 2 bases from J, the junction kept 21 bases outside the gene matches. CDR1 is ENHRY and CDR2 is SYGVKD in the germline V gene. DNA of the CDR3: TGTGCCATCACCCCGGGGGCGGGAGGGATTTCGGGCAGCCCCTACGAGCAGTACTTC. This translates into CAITPGAGGISGSPYEQYF.

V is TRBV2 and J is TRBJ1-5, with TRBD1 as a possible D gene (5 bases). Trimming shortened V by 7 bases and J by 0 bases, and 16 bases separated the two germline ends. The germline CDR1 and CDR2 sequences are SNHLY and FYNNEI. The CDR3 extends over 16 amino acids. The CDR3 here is CASTQRATVSNQPQHF. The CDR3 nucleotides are TGTGCCAGCACCCAAAGGGCGACAGTTAGCAATCAGCCCCAGCATTTT.

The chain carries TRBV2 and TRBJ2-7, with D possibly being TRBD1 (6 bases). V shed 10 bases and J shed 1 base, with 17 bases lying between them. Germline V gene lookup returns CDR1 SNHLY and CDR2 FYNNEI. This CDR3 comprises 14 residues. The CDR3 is CATSPGAGSYEQYF. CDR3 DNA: TGTGCCACCTCCCCAGGGGCAGGTTCCTACGAGCAGTACTTC. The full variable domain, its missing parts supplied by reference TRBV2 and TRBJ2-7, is EPEVTQTPSHQVTQMGQEVILRCVPISNHLYFYWYRQILGQKVEFLVSFYNNEISEKSEIFDDQFSVERPDGSNFTLKIRSTKLEDSAMYFCATSPGAGSYEQYFGPGTRLTVT.

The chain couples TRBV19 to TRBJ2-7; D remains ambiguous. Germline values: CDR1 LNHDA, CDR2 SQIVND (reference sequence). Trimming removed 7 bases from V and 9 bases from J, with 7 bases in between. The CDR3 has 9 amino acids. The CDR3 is CASTPRQYV. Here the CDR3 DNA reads TGTGCCAGTACCCCTAGGCAGTACGTC.

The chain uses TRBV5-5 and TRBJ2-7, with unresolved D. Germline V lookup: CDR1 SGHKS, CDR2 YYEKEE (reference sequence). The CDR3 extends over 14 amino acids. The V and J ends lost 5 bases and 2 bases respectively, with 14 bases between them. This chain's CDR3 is CASSTLAVTYEQYF. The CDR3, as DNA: TGTGCCAGCAGTACCTTGGCCGTCACCTACGAGCAGTACTTC.

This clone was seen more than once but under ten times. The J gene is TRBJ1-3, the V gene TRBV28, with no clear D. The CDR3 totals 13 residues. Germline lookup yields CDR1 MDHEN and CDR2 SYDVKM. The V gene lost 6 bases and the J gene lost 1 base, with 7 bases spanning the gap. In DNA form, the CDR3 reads TGTGCCAGCAGGATGCAATCTGGAAACACCATATATTTT. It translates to CASRMQSGNTIYF.

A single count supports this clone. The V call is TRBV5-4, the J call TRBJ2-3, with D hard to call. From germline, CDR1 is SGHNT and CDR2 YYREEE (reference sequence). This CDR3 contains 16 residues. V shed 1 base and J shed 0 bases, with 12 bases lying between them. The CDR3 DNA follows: TGTGCCAGCAGCTTGATGATTGACTCTAGCACAGATACGCAGTATTTT. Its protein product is CASSLMIDSSTDTQYF.

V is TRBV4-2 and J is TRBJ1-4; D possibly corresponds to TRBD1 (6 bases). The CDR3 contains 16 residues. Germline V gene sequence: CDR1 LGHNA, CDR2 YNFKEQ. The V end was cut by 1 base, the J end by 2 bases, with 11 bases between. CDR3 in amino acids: CASSQVTGYTNEKLFF. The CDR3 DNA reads TGTGCCAGCAGCCAAGTTACAGGGTACACTAATGAAAAACTGTTTTTT.

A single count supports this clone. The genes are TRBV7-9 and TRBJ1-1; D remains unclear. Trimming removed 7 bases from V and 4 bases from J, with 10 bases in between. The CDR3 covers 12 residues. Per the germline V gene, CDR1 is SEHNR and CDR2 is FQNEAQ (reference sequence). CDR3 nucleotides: TGTGCCAGCACCCCGTTTGTCACTGAAGCTTTCTTT. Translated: CASTPFVTEAFF.

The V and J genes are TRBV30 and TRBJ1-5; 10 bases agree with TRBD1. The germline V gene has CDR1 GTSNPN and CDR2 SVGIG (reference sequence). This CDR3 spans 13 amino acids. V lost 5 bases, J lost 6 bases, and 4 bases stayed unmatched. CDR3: CAWDRGQGQPQHF. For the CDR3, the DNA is TGTGCCTGGGACAGGGGGCAAGGTCAGCCCCAGCATTTT.

This CDR3 is CASSGVSSANEQFF. CDR3 DNA: TGTGCCAGCAGTGGGGTTAGTAGTGCCAATGAGCAGTTCTTC. The V gene is TRBV2, the J gene TRBJ2-1; D not resolved. This CDR3 is built from 14 residues. Per germline, CDR1 SNHLY and CDR2 FYNNEI. V lost 4 bases to trimming and J lost 6 bases, with 13 bases between them.

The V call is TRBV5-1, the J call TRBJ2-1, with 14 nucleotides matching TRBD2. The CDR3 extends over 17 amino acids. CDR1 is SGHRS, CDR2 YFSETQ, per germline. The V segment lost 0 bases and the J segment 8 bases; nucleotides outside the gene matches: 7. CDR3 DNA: TGCGCCAGCAGCTTGGTGGGGGGACTAGCGGGAGACGATGAGCAGTTCTTC. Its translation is CASSLVGGLAGDDEQFF.

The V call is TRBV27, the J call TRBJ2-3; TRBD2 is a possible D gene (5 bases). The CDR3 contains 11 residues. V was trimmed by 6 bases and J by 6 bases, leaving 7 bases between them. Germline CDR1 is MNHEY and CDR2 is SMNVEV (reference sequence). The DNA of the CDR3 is TGTGCCAGCAGCACGGGGGATACGCAGTATTTT. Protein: CASSTGDTQYF.

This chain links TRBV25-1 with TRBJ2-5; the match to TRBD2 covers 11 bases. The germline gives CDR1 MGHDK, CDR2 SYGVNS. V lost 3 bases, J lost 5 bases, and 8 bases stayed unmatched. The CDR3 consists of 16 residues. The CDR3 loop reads CASSDVLAGVLETQYF. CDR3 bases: TGTGCCAGCAGTGATGTACTAGCGGGAGTCCTGGAGACCCAGTACTTC.

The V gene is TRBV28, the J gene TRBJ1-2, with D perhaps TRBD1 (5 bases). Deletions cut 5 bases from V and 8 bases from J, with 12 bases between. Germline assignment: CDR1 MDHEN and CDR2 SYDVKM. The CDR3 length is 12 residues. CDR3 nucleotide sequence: TGTGCCAGCAGTACAGGTCGAGGGGGCTACACCTTC. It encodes CASSTGRGGYTF.

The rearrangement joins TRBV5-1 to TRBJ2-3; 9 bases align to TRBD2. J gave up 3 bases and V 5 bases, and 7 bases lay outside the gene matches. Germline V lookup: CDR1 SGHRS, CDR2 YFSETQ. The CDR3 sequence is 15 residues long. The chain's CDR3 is CASRRWTSDTDTQYF. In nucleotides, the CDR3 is TGCGCCAGCAGGCGGTGGACTAGCGATACAGATACGCAGTATTTT.

CDR3 residues: CASSLLAGTHYEQYF. The DNA of the CDR3 is TGTGCCAGCAGCCTACTAGCGGGGACTCACTACGAGCAGTACTTC. V usage is TRBV5-4 and J usage is TRBJ2-7, with 10 bases fitting TRBD2. Unmatched junction bases numbered 7, after V lost 4 bases and J lost 3 bases. This CDR3 spans 15 amino acids. Germline assignment: CDR1 SGHNT and CDR2 YYREEE (reference sequence).

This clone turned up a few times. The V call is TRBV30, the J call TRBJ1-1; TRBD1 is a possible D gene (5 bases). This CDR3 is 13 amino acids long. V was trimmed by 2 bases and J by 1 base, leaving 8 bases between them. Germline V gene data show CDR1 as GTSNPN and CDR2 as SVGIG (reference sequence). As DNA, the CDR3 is TGTGCCTGGAGTTTGGGACCGAACACTGAAGCTTTCTTT. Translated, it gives CAWSLGPNTEAFF.

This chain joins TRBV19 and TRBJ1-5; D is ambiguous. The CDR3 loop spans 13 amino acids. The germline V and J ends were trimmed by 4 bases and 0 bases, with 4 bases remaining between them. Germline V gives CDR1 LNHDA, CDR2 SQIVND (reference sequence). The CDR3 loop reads CASSRVSNQPQHF. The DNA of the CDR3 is TGTGCCAGTAGTAGGGTTAGCAATCAGCCCCAGCATTTT.

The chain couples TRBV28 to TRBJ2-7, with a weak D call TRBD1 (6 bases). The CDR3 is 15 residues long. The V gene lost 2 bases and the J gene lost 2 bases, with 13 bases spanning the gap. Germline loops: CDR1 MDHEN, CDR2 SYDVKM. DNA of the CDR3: TGTGCCAGCAGTTTACCCGGGACACGGCCCTACGAGCAGTACTTC. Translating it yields CASSLPGTRPYEQYF.

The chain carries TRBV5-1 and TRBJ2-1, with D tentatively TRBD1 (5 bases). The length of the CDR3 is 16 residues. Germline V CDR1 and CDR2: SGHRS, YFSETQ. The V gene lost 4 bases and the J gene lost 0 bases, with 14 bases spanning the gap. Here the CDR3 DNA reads TGCGCCAGCAGCCAGCCAGACGACAGCTCCTACAATGAGCAGTTCTTC. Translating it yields CASSQPDDSSYNEQFF.

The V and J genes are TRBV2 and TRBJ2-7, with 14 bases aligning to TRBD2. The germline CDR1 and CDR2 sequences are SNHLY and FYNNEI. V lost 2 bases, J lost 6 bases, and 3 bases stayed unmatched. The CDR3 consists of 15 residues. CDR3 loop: CASSEQGLAGVEQYV. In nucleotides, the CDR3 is TGTGCCAGCAGTGAACAGGGACTAGCGGGAGTCGAGCAGTACGTC.